The present T cell receptor (beta chain) was sequenced within a study of shared clonotypes between healthy human individuals (dated by TCRdb to about 2020). Some background on the complete study: A couple of women and a few men aged 18 to 49 years were included in the cohort. Per donor, three plates each were used for CD4 naive and CD4 memory, two for CD8 naive, and one for CD8 memory. To estimate repertoire size and how much clonotype sharing occurs between individuals, the study deeply sequenced the blood TCR repertoires of about five healthy adults. Libraries were prepared and TCR repertoires were sequenced by different laboratories using diverse techniques, in order to increase sequencing depth and limit assay-specific biases. Leukapheresis yielded between about 0.94 and 9.5 billion PBMCs per donor. Here is what the overall study found, with its caveats: Clonotypes shared by all four sorted-subset donors showed higher generation probabilities than non-shared clonotypes. Based on pairwise subsampling, the degree of clonotype sharing among donors was expected to be affected by sequencing depth. Because the study included only a small number of donors, the genetic and exposure-history diversity represented was limited. Naive subsets generally had larger estimated clonotype richness than memory subsets. Across four donors, around 5% of naive CD4, 3% to 4% of naive CD8, approximately 2.5% of memory CD4, and under 0.45% of memory CD8 clonotypes were shared. Rarefaction of sorted-subset datasets indicated incomplete sequencing despite the large sequencing depth. Only blood was sampled, and tissue TCR repertoires likely differ from those in blood.

The germline V gene (reference sequence) supplies CDR1 SEHNR and CDR2 FQNEAQ. V is clipped by 1 base and J by 2 bases, and the sequence between their germline boundaries is 9 bases long. CDR3 length: 15 amino acids, cysteine to phenylalanine. Here the CDR3 DNA is all that survives: 45 bases in frame from base 1. A remark on this clone: Its binding antigen is unknown. One base away there is no much larger clone; base qualities are not given.

Healthy HIV-negative adults with no recently reported acute infections or vaccinations were included as donors. All donors were Caucasian adults living in Nashville, Tennessee, USA. CD4+ T cells were enriched through magnetic negative selection, after which naive cells were positively selected on CD45RA and the remaining negative fraction served as the memory subset. After blood collection by leukapheresis, PBMCs were isolated using Ficoll-Histopaque density gradient centrifugation and then cryopreserved in the vapor phase of liquid nitrogen. Purity and quantity of every magnetically sorted T cell population were checked by analytical flow cytometry. Each sorted fraction had its genomic DNA isolated and then quantified by UV absorbance on a Nanodrop 2000c. Using the deep immunoSEQ assay, TCR CDR3 regions were amplified from genomic DNA by multiplex PCR. Extracted genomic DNA from each cell subset was distributed evenly across all wells of several immunoSEQ 96-well plates, and each plate was treated as a replicate. For sorted subsets, each replicate PCR was loaded with approximately 190 ng genomic DNA, equivalent to about 30,000 T cell genomes. The purified libraries were quantified using a Qubit 3.0 fluorometer, sized with a Bioanalyzer 2100, and then quantified again using the KAPA Library Quantification kit. Every immunoSEQ 96-well plate was sequenced on a separate single-read 150-cycle Illumina NextSeq 550 flow cell. The published analysis was carried out like this. The immunoSEQ output contained only junctional sequences without quality scores, so filtering could not match that applied to full-length reads. To assign V/J genes and CDR3, sequences were annotated using PyIR, a Python wrapper for IgBLAST v1.9, with IMGT germline references. Any read was removed if the V/J assignment was weak (E-value above 1e-6), the CDR3 was missing, or the read contained stop codons, out-of-frame junctions, or ambiguous translated residues. V3J clonotypes were defined by identical inferred V gene, J gene, and CDR3 amino acid sequence. To compute the percentage overlap between repertoires, the number of shared unique clonotypes was divided by the size of the smaller repertoire. RTK rarefaction, the Chao1 estimator, and Recon v2.1 estimates of unobserved clonotypes were used to assess repertoire richness. OLGA was used to compute generation probabilities for all TCRbeta clonotypes that the gDNA method yielded from several donors. What TCRdb holds here is the immuneACCESS table cut down to in-frame rearrangements. Part of the clones is not present; checked against another copy, under half of the missing clones reflect an unresolved V gene, and the others are unexplained. D and trimming come from the DNA, and the V and J calls and clone size come from that table. Counted in this sample were about 1.5 million clones; about 96% of them appeared once. Jointly, the top ten make up approximately 1% of the sample.

This receptor was obtained from a man aged 30 to 39 in good health. The V gene is TRBV7-9 and the J gene is TRBJ1-3; the D gene cannot be named for sure. The material sequenced was naive CD4+ T cells sorted from blood. What the cell subset or site label conveys for this sample: CD45RA+ positively selected. The CDR3 protein is CASSLGGSAGNTIYF. The DNA sequence reads TGTGCCAGCAGCTTAGGTGGCAGTGCTGGAAACACCATATATTTT.